This entry features one TCR beta chain sequence. This clonotype was seen only once. This receptor's antigen is unknown. No quality values exist for individual bases; no much larger clone is one base distant. Just one read gives weak support. V has 0 bases trimmed and J has 0 bases trimmed; junction bases matching no gene number 6. CDR1 SGHRS and CDR2 YFSETQ are derived from the germline V gene. There are 16 amino acids in the CDR3, from cysteine to phenylalanine inclusive. Only the CDR3 DNA is retained, 48 bases long and in frame from the first base. The data were taken from a study of CD8+CD57+ T cells in acquired aplastic anemia (dated by TCRdb to the late 2010s). Regarding the study in general: CD8+CD57+ expansion was defined as a frequency above the mean frequency observed in healthy subjects.

On the study overall, not on this receptor specifically: In patients, diversity was lower in CD8+CD57+ cells than in the total CD4+ and CD8+ cell pools. No significant difference in CD8+ Simpson's diversity was found between patients and healthy controls (P=0.060). Around 30 CD8+ CDR3 sequences were shared between patients and controls but appeared highly expressed in patients and within their immunodominant clones.

Flow cytometry had shown CD8+CD57+ cell expansion in the patients selected for sequencing. For a sixth of the 12 patients who had sufficient cells, CD8+CD57+ effector memory cells were also sequenced. Severe acquired aplastic anemia was diagnosed in all patients according to International Study of Aplastic Anemia and Agranulocytosis and Camitta criteria. At the time blood was sampled, none of the patients had received any therapy. Bead enrichment of CD8+CD57+ cells gave a mean DNA yield of approximately 1.5 ug. The study deep-sequenced TCR repertoires of sorted CD4+ and CD8+ blood T cells from severe aplastic anemia patients and healthy subjects. In the USA, patient enrollment took place under clinicaltrials.gov protocols 00001620, 01623167, 00001397, 00071045, 00081523 and 00961064. Ficoll-Paque density gradient centrifugation was used to isolate peripheral blood mononuclear cells. Genomic DNA served as template for TCR beta VDJ combination and CDR3 sequence profiling. An Illumina HiSeq 2000 was the platform used for TCR repertoire sequencing. On the authors' methods: TRBV/TRBJ rearrangement plots, CDR3 size and DJ length profiles, and Simpson's diversity index were used to evaluate the repertoires. The most abundant DNA sequence in the deep sequencing data was defined as the immunodominant clone. CDR3 amino acid sequences were screened for sharing across subjects and were compared with published repertoires and the VDJdb database. The public reads were reprocessed in TCRdb via fastp at Q25 and MiXCR, keeping in-frame beta chains. Entries that share a CDR3 protein sequence are merged under the most common genes and DNA. The V and J calls, along with clone size, are taken from TCRdb and not from the paper's own processing. The sample yields 15,000 to 20,000 distinct CDR3 sequences; 37% were counted once. The ten largest make up 65% to 90% of the sample.

This clonotype was obtained from a human donor with aplastic anemia. The sequence links TRBV5-1 to TRBJ2-7; the junction holds 7 bases that match TRBD2. Sequenced input: CD8+CD57+ T cells sorted from PBMCs. The sample's cell subset or site label, decoded: bead-enriched CD8+CD57+ effector memory T cells from SAA patients. The DNA is TGCGCCAGCAGCTTGGCCGGCGGGAGTAGCTCCTACGAGCAGTACTTC. This sequence encodes CASSLAGGSSSYEQYF.